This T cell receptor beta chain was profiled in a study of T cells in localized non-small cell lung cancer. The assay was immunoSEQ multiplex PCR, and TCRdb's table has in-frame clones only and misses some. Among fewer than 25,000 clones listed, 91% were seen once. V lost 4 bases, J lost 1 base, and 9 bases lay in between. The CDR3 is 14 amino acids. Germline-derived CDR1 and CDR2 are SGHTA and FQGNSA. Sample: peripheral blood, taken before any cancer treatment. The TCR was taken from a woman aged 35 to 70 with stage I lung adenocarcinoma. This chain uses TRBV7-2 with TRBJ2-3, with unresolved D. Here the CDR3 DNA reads TGTGCCAGCAGCTCCAACGGAGGCACAGATACGCAGTATTTT. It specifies CASSSNGGTDTQYF.